Listed below are T cell receptor beta chains from one sample, sequenced in a study of shared clonotypes between healthy human individuals. Clones were sequenced by immunoSEQ multiplex PCR, and TCRdb holds only the in-frame ones, with some missing. This table has 650,000 to 800,000 clones, around 70% appearing once. The specimen sequenced was memory CD4+ T cells sorted from blood. These TCRs come from a young woman in good health. Both conserved end residues are trimmed from each CDR3. Size is stated for part of the rows, as once, few or many counts, or as a class when the clone is expanded.

J: TRBJ2-1
size: NA
V: TRBV6-4
CDR3: ASSQRGGGRYNEQF

J: TRBJ2-7
size: NA
V: TRBV7-9
CDR3: ARIMVWAAPYEQY

J: TRBJ1-1
size: NA
V: TRBV19
CDR3: ASKPRGGTDTEAF

J: TRBJ2-2
size: NA
V: TRBV27
CDR3: ASSLGVRTGELF

J: TRBJ2-1
size: NA
V: TRBV6-1
CDR3: ASSPRTIAYNEQF

J: TRBJ2-2
size: once
V: TRBV19
CDR3: ASIQNRGVRSGELF

J: TRBJ2-7
size: NA
V: TRBV7-2
CDR3: ASSLGGGTPTTVQY

J: TRBJ2-6
size: NA
V: TRBV27
CDR3: ASSLYGPGANVLT

J: TRBJ2-2
size: NA
V: TRBV4-1
CDR3: ASSQEVRGRATGELF

J: TRBJ2-3
size: NA
V: TRBV6-6
CDR3: ASRRAGGTDTQY

J: TRBJ2-7
size: NA
V: TRBV28
CDR3: ASSSFRDGHYEQY

J: TRBJ2-1
size: few
V: TRBV7-2
CDR3: ASSFGGDQRNEQF

J: TRBJ1-4
size: NA
V: TRBV5-1
CDR3: ASSFRQGPTNEKLF

J: TRBJ2-5
size: NA
V: TRBV2
CDR3: ASNELIGKNEETQY

J: TRBJ1-5
size: once
V: TRBV6-5
CDR3: ASKTGDQPQH

J: TRBJ1-4
size: NA
V: TRBV5-1
CDR3: ASSLVGATNEKLF

J: TRBJ1-1
size: NA
V: TRBV6-5
CDR3: ASWRQGAGDTEAF

J: TRBJ2-7
size: NA
V: TRBV6-4
CDR3: ASSYSGRGYEQY

J: TRBJ2-2
size: once
V: TRBV30
CDR3: AWRDQLTGELF

J: TRBJ2-1
size: NA
V: TRBV5-1
CDR3: ASSLTLAQNNEQF

J: TRBJ2-7
size: NA
V: TRBV9
CDR3: ASSVDPAGGQQY

J: TRBJ2-7
size: once
V: TRBV28
CDR3: ASSPPLFEQY

J: TRBJ2-1
size: NA
V: TRBV27
CDR3: ASRVSLAGYNEQF

J: TRBJ1-5
size: NA
V: TRBV7-2
CDR3: ASSAGGQPQH

J: TRBJ2-6
size: NA
V: TRBV10-3
CDR3: AISGTASGANVLT

J: TRBJ2-2
size: NA
V: TRBV28
CDR3: ASSFRGPGELF

J: TRBJ1-3
size: NA
V: TRBV5-1
CDR3: ASSLDLTWGGNTIY

J: TRBJ1-5
size: NA
V: TRBV2
CDR3: ASSGQFDQPQH